The source of this TCR beta chain is a study of T cells after yellow fever vaccination (dated by TCRdb to about 2019). A note on the overall study: The SMART-Seq v4 Ultra Low Input RNA kit was used to prepare libraries from fractions with low cell numbers. Bulk PBMC replicates and cell subsets were isolated from blood drawn at multiple timepoints before and after both primary and secondary immunization. Two healthy male donors, one aged 18 to 30 and one aged 30 to 40 years, made up the cohort. Bulk TCR alpha and beta repertoires were sequenced longitudinally to track T-cell clones before and after primary and booster YFV17D yellow fever vaccination. Summary of the overall study and its limitations: After the booster, most clones that had expanded after primary vaccination were detected again (approximately 95% of CD4 and 88% of CD8), suggesting broad maintenance of memory. Because abundant contaminating clonotypes from the bulk population could be contained in FACS-sorted repertoires, computational filtering was required. Because only two donors were included in the study, the extent to which the findings can be generalized is limited. The secondary T-cell response was found to be weaker but faster than the primary response, with a peak reached on day 5 rather than on day 15. A small share of clonotypes was detected in both CD4 and CD8 compartments, with the overlap likely arising from convergent recombination.

This clonotype was observed at least ten times. The clone's antigen remains unknown. No much larger clone is present one base from it, and per-base qualities are unavailable. This specimen's treatment or condition label, per the study, means: live attenuated yellow fever vaccine strain. PBMCs were isolated from peripheral blood using a standard Ficoll-Paque protocol. CD4 and CD8 T-cell fractions were isolated with Dynabeads CD4 and CD8 positive selection kits. TriZol was used to extract RNA from bulk PBMCs, CD4 and CD8 fractions, and dextramer-positive and dextramer-negative fractions. TCR cDNA was synthesized by 5'RACE template switching, through which a universal primer site and unique molecular identifiers were introduced. Priming of cDNA synthesis was performed from both the TCR alpha and TCR beta constant segments. Library amplification involved two PCR steps, and the second step added sample barcodes and sequencing adapters. Sequencing of the libraries was done on either Illumina HiSeq 2500 (2x100 bp) or NovaSeq (2x150 bp). For the original study's pipeline: Demultiplexing of reads and collapsing into UMI consensus sequences were performed with MIGEC, and V(D)J alignment was carried out with MiXCR. Vaccine-responding clonotypes were identified with edgeR using replicate PBMC samples, with FDR below 0.01 and a log2 fold change above 5 up to day 15 being required. CD4 or CD8 identity was assigned to each bulk clonotype according to whether the clonotype was present at higher abundance in the sequenced CD4 repertoire or the sequenced CD8 repertoire. TCRdb reworked the public reads: Q25 trimming with fastp, MiXCR clone assembly, productive beta chains retained. A single entry per CDR3 protein holds the most common genes and DNA from its merged rows. TCRdb's processing, not the authors' own work, is the source of the V and J calls. For this sample there are roughly 120,000 distinct CDR3 sequences; 6.5% to 9% appear just once. The top ten clonotypes cover more than 2.5% of the sample.

CDR1 and CDR2 (SGHRS, YFSETQ) derive from the germline V gene. Trimming removed 4 bases from V and 0 bases from J, leaving 10 bases between the germline ends. The CDR3 holds 15 amino acids from the cysteine to the phenylalanine. CDR3 DNA is the only sequence kept; it has 45 bases, read in frame from the first base. This receptor was obtained from a man younger than 30 who received the YFV17D yellow fever vaccine. The starting material was CD4+ T cells sorted from PBMCs, obtained approximately 47 days after the first yellow fever vaccination. In this chain, TRBV5-1 is recombined with TRBJ2-2; the D segment is perhaps TRBD1 or TRBD2, each sharing 5 matched bases. CDR3 sequence: CASSPGTANTGELFF. DNA sequence: TGCGCCAGCAGCCCTGGGACGGCGAACACCGGGGAGCTGTTTTTT.